This T cell receptor beta chain was sequenced during a study of tumor-infiltrating lymphocytes in primary liver carcinoma. The study's findings and limits: Just around 7.5-24% of top clones spanned all five tumor regions.

The CDR3 sequence is 13 residues long. Germline V gene sequence: CDR1 GTSNPN, CDR2 SVGIG (reference sequence). Extraction of RNA together with DNA used about 20-34 mg of unsorted bulk tissue. Every patient in the cohort had a primary liver carcinoma. That carcinoma was treated by surgical resection. Every patient had chronic HBV infection and was treatment-naive. On this clonotype itself: The antigen remains undetermined. This may be a read error, as it is one base from a much larger clone.

TCR beta cDNA was reverse-transcribed from 400 to 500 ng of total RNA. The reaction used a constant-region primer and ProtoScript II reverse transcriptase. Sequencing libraries for TCR beta derived from three nested multiplex PCR rounds that used slightly modified ARM-PCR. TRBV1-TRBV30 forward primers paired with a C-beta reverse primer were used in the first two PCR rounds, which ran approximately 11 cycles each. MiXCR, applied by TCRdb to the multiplex PCR reads, yields one record per CDR3 protein. Seen here are about 190,000 distinct CDR3 sequences, around four fifths observed once, and the top ten hold 15% to 20%.

The rearrangement links TRBV30 to TRBJ1-1; D remains unclear. This sequence was found in a man in his forties or fifties with primary liver carcinoma and hepatitis B virus infection. The source material was tumor tissue from primary liver carcinoma. The CDR3 loop is CAWRSLVKTEAFF. The CDR3 DNA reads as TGTGCCTGGAGATCGTTAGTGAAGACTGAAGCTTTCTTT. The full variable domain, with the rest looked up from reference TRBV30 and TRBJ1-1, is SQTIHQWPATLVQPVGSPLSLECTVEGTSNPNLYWYRQAAGRGLQLLFYSVGIGQISSEVPQNLSASRPQDRQFILSSKKLLLSDSGFYLCAWRSLVKTEAFFGQGTRLTVV.